Sequencing of this TCR beta chain was carried out in a study of blood T cells in healthy people across ages. Primed by a sample-barcoded 5' primer and a J-beta primer mix, a second PCR proceeded for roughly 6 to 12 cycles. TCRdb reprocessed the 5' RACE reads via MiXCR and lists one record per CDR3 protein. The sample lists fewer than 900,000 distinct CDR3 sequences, approximately 43% seen once, with around a fifth in the top ten. Total RNA was isolated from each sample in quantities of at least 5 micrograms. The material sequenced was blood. This TCR was sampled from a woman aged 60-75 years in good health.

CDR3 in amino acids: CASGLDRGHQPQHF. CDR3 in DNA: TGTGCTAGTGGTTTGGACAGGGGGCATCAGCCCCAGCATTTT. The chain recombines TRBV12-5 with TRBJ1-5; 9 positions match TRBD1. The ends lost 1 base at V and 5 bases at J; junction bases unmatched: 0. Germline V gives CDR1 LGHNT, CDR2 FRNRAP. CDR3 length equals 14 residues.